Below are 27 T cell receptor beta chains sequenced from a single sample in a study of beta chain features in type 1 diabetes. Study results and caveats: All four CD4+ subsets from Type 1 diabetes patients carried moderately but significantly shorter TCRB CDR3s.

No cognate antigen is known for these TCRs. Reverse transcription of all isolated RNA meant that expressed TCRB transcripts were sequenced. Generated by immunoSEQ multiplex PCR, the TCRdb table keeps only in-frame clones and is missing some. The sample contains 350,000 to 450,000 clones, over 9.5% of which appear only once. Sequenced input: naive CD4+ T cells from blood. The receptors were gathered from a woman aged 18-35 years with type 1 diabetes.

This chain joins TRBV14 and TRBJ2-1; a possible D gene is TRBD2 (5 bases). This CDR3 has 12 residues. V was clipped by 0 bases and J by 9 bases, with 6 bases between them. Germline values: CDR1 SGHDN, CDR2 FVKESK. In DNA, the CDR3 is TGTGCCAGCAGCCAAGACCGGGGTGAGCAGTTCTTC. Its translation is CASSQDRGEQFF. The full variable domain, with the rest looked up from reference TRBV14 and TRBJ2-1, is EAGVTQFPSHSVIEKGQTVTLRCDPISGHDNLYWYRRVMGKEIKFLLHFVKESKQDESGMPNNRFLAERTGGTYSTLKVQPAELEDSGVYFCASSQDRGEQFFGPGTRLTVL.

The CDR3 is CASSSTSSGWVEKLFF. The CDR3 DNA reads TGTGCCAGCAGCTCCACCTCGTCCGGGTGGGTGGAAAAACTGTTTTTT. This rearrangement joins TRBV7-9 to TRBJ1-4; D remains unclear. Germline-derived CDR1 and CDR2 are SEHNR and FQNEAQ (reference sequence). The CDR3 runs to 16 residues. Trimming shortened V by 4 bases and J by 8 bases, and 20 bases separated the two germline ends.

This chain uses TRBV9 with TRBJ2-3, with 13 bases fitting TRBD2. Germline loops: CDR1 SGDLS, CDR2 YYNGEE. This CDR3 comprises 16 residues. V lost 4 bases, J lost 1 base, and 3 bases stayed unmatched. CDR3: CASSLGTSGGTDTQYF. CDR3 bases: TGTGCCAGCAGCCTCGGGACTAGCGGGGGCACAGATACGCAGTATTTT.

J is TRBJ2-2 and V is TRBV7-9; D gene uncertain. In germline, CDR1 is SEHNR, CDR2 FQNEAQ (reference sequence). The V end was cut by 3 bases, the J end by 4 bases, with 18 bases between. The length of the CDR3 is 17 residues. DNA of the CDR3: TGTGCCAGCAGCTTTGTTTATACCGCCTCGGGCACCGGGGAGCTGTTTTTT. This encodes CASSFVYTASGTGELFF.

The V gene is TRBV5-1, the J gene TRBJ2-1; 12 nucleotides line up with TRBD2. V gave up 0 bases and J gave up 8 bases; unmatched junction bases: 9. Germline CDR1 reads SGHRS; CDR2 reads YFSETQ. The CDR3 is 17 amino acids. The CDR3 DNA reads TGCGCCAGCAGCTTGGCCGCTAGCGGGAGGGCCCTCGATGAGCAGTTCTTC. Translating it yields CASSLAASGRALDEQFF.

The chain employs TRBV4-1 and TRBJ1-5; no firm D call. Germline V gives CDR1 MGHRA, CDR2 YSYEKL. CDR3 length: 18 residues. Between the trimmed V and J ends, which lost 2 bases and 8 bases, there was a span of 25 bases. The CDR3 is CASSQPARAGSRREPQHF. The CDR3 bases are TGCGCCAGCAGCCAACCCGCGCGGGCAGGCAGCAGAAGGGAGCCCCAGCATTTT.

This clone was counted between two and nine times. This sequence joins TRBV30 and TRBJ1-5; D possibly corresponds to TRBD1 (5 bases). Germline-derived CDR1 and CDR2 are GTSNPN and SVGIG (reference sequence). Trimming shortened V by 4 bases and J by 0 bases, and 10 bases separated the two germline ends. CDR3 length equals 14 residues. CDR3 bases: TGTGCCTGGACCGGGGGTGGTAGCAATCAGCCCCAGCATTTT. This gives the protein CAWTGGGSNQPQHF.

This clone appeared a few times. The chain recombines TRBV7-9 with TRBJ2-7; 8 bases are a match to TRBD2. The CDR3 runs 14 residues. Per germline, CDR1 SEHNR and CDR2 FQNEAQ (reference sequence). After removal of 2 bases from V and 4 bases from J, the junction contained 4 bases not matched to a gene. The CDR3 loop is CASSLSGTSYEQYF. In DNA, the CDR3 is TGTGCCAGCAGCTTATCCGGGACTAGTTACGAGCAGTACTTC.

The rearrangement uses TRBV4-2 and TRBJ2-1, with TRBD2 matching over 15 bases. Germline V gene sequence: CDR1 LGHNA, CDR2 YNFKEQ. V was pared by 1 base and J by 7 bases, with 2 bases of the junction left unmatched. CDR3 size: 16 residues. The CDR3 loop is CASSQGGLAGGNEQFF. In DNA, the CDR3 is TGTGCCAGCAGCCAAGGGGGACTAGCGGGGGGTAATGAGCAGTTCTTC.

In its sample, this clone was seen a few times. V gene TRBV18 combines with J gene TRBJ2-7; 8 nucleotides match TRBD1. The junction had 5 bases not matched to a gene; V was cut back by 2 bases and J by 2 bases. This CDR3 is 15 amino acids long. Germline V gene data show CDR1 as KGHSH and CDR2 as LQKENI. In DNA, the CDR3 is TGTGCCAGCTCACCATTCGGACAGGGTACCTACGAGCAGTACTTC. The encoded protein is CASSPFGQGTYEQYF.

This clone turned up a few times. This chain uses TRBV30 with TRBJ2-7; D may be TRBD2 (6 bases). Trimming removed 5 bases from V and 0 bases from J, with 11 bases in between. The CDR3 has 13 amino acids. Germline V gene data show CDR1 as GTSNPN and CDR2 as SVGIG (reference sequence). CDR3 coding DNA: TGTGCCTGGGAGATAGCGGCCTCCTACGAGCAGTACTTC. Protein product: CAWEIAASYEQYF.

This clone has more than one count but fewer than ten. This same CDR3 is encoded by further DNA sequences in the sample. CDR3 nucleotides: TGTGCCAGCAGCGTGGGACAGGGGGAGTACGAGCAGTACTTC. Its protein is CASSVGQGEYEQYF. The J gene is TRBJ2-7, the V gene TRBV9; TRBD1 matches 11 bases. The CDR3 totals 14 residues. Germline lookup yields CDR1 SGDLS and CDR2 YYNGEE. J was trimmed by 4 bases and V by 2 bases; bases with no gene match: 2.

This clone came up a few times. In nucleotides, the CDR3 is TGTGCCAGCTCGCGTGGACAGGTGGTGGTTTCGGACACTGAAGCTTTCTTT. Its translation: CASSRGQVVVSDTEAFF. The V gene is TRBV18, the J gene TRBJ1-1; 7 bases line up with TRBD1. Germline V gene data show CDR1 as KGHSH and CDR2 as LQKENI. CDR3 length: 17 amino acids. V lost 6 bases, J lost 3 bases, and 16 bases stayed unmatched.

This clone was seen only a few times. The chain joins TRBV7-2 to TRBJ2-3, with 7 positions matching TRBD2. Germline assignment: CDR1 SGHTA and CDR2 FQGNSA. Trimming took 7 bases from V and 5 from J; bases not matched to a gene: 12. The CDR3 covers 15 residues. CDR3 loop: CASIRDYSRIDTQYF. CDR3 nucleotides: TGTGCCAGCATCCGGGACTATTCCCGAATAGATACGCAGTATTTT. The complete variable domain, with remaining parts taken from reference TRBV7-2 and TRBJ2-3, reads GAGVSQSPSNKVTEKGKDVELRCDPISGHTALYWYRQSLGQGLEFLIYFQGNSAPDKSGLPSDRFSAERTGGSVSTLTIQRTQQEDSAVYLCASIRDYSRIDTQYFGPGTRLTVL.

The chain has TRBV10-3 and TRBJ1-5; no definite D call. The CDR3 has 14 residues. The V gene's germline CDR1 is ENHRY and CDR2 SYGVKD. Between the trimmed V and J ends, which lost 5 bases and 2 bases, there was a span of 10 bases. The CDR3 loop reads CAISQDDGNQPQHF. The CDR3 DNA is TGTGCCATCAGTCAGGATGATGGCAATCAGCCCCAGCATTTT.

This rearrangement joins TRBV23-1 to TRBJ1-1; TRBD1 matches 7 bases. TRBV23-1 is known as an ORF, though its function is uncertain. V shed 0 bases and J 0 bases; nucleotides not matched to a gene: 7. The CDR3 is 17 amino acids. This chain's CDR3 is CASSQSKQGLLNTEAFF. The CDR3 coding sequence is TGCGCCAGCAGTCAATCGAAACAGGGGCTTCTGAACACTGAAGCTTTCTTT.

The V gene is TRBV7-9, the J gene TRBJ1-1, with TRBD1 as a possible D gene (5 bases). The germline CDR1 and CDR2 sequences are SEHNR and FQNEAQ (reference sequence). The CDR3 has 15 residues. Trimming stripped 5 bases from V and 3 bases from J, with 16 bases between. The CDR3 loop is CASSRGGLGDTEAFF. CDR3 coding DNA: TGTGCCAGCAGCCGCGGGGGTTTAGGGGACACTGAAGCTTTCTTT.

This clone has just a few counts. In the same sample, other DNA sequences code for this CDR3. The chain uses TRBV6-6 and TRBJ2-7; 9 bases line up with TRBD1. The CDR3 contains 14 residues. V was pared by 6 bases and J by 1 base, with 4 bases of the junction left unmatched. Germline V lookup: CDR1 MNHNY, CDR2 SVGAGI (reference sequence). The CDR3 nucleotides read TGTGCCAGCAGAGCCGGGACAGGGTCCTACGAGCAGTACTTC. As protein: CASRAGTGSYEQYF.

This chain joins TRBV9 and TRBJ2-2; TRBD2 might be the D (6 bases). The CDR3 covers 15 residues. Germline V gives CDR1 SGDLS, CDR2 YYNGEE. Trimming cost V 2 bases and J 7 bases, with 15 bases left between them. CDR3 sequence reads: CASSVSGGSDGELFF. As DNA, the CDR3 is TGTGCCAGCAGCGTCAGCGGAGGGTCGGACGGGGAGCTGTTTTTT.

The CDR3 nucleotides are TGTGCCAGCGAGGGGATAGACAGGGGGAGTGATGAGCAGTTCTTC. Encoded protein: CASEGIDRGSDEQFF. V gene TRBV6-6 combines with J gene TRBJ2-1; TRBD1 matches at 9 bases. The CDR3 has 15 amino acids. J gave up 8 bases and V 8 bases, and 13 bases lay outside the gene matches. Per germline, CDR1 MNHNY and CDR2 SVGAGI (reference sequence).

This clone has more than one count but fewer than ten. The genes are TRBV28 and TRBJ2-7; 8 nucleotides line up with TRBD1. The CDR3 contains 13 residues. The ends lost 6 bases at V and 5 bases at J; junction bases unmatched: 6. Germline values: CDR1 MDHEN, CDR2 SYDVKM. The CDR3 DNA reads as TGTGCCAGCAGAGGACAGGGCTTCCACGAGCAGTACTTC. This encodes CASRGQGFHEQYF.

The table lists this clone with a few counts. The chain couples TRBV19 to TRBJ1-6, with unresolved D. With 3 bases removed from V and 5 bases from J, the gap between germline ends came to 14 bases. Germline loops: CDR1 LNHDA, CDR2 SQIVND (reference sequence). CDR3 length equals 16 residues. CDR3 protein: CASSIQQIAHNSPLHF. In DNA form, the CDR3 reads TGTGCCAGTAGTATCCAACAGATCGCTCATAATTCACCCCTCCACTTT.

V usage is TRBV19 and J usage is TRBJ2-3, with a weak D call TRBD2 (6 bases). V was shortened by 5 bases and J by 1 base, with 10 bases between the two germline ends. CDR3 size: 14 residues. Germline V CDR1 and CDR2: LNHDA, SQIVND (reference sequence). CDR3 DNA: TGTGCCAGTAGTGACCCGGGGGGCACAGATACGCAGTATTTT. Translation gives CASSDPGGTDTQYF.

The sample holds a few counts of this clone. This chain links TRBV15 with TRBJ2-7; maybe TRBD1 (5 bases). V lost 1 base and J lost 3, with 7 bases in between. The CDR3 has 13 residues. Germline CDR1 reads LNHNV; CDR2 reads YYDKDF (reference sequence). Here the CDR3 DNA reads TGTGCCACCAGCAGAGGACAGCTCTACGAGCAGTACTTC. Its translation is CATSRGQLYEQYF.

This clone was picked up a small number of times. The genes are TRBV28 and TRBJ2-1, with a weak D call TRBD2 (6 bases). CDR3 length equals 14 residues. CDR1 and CDR2 from the germline V gene are MDHEN and SYDVKM. Trimming took 6 bases from V and 10 from J, leaving 19 bases between them. The CDR3 is CASSPTPRREEQFF. The CDR3 DNA reads as TGTGCCAGCAGCCCTACGCCCCGGAGGGAAGAGCAGTTCTTC. Full variable domain (remainder filled in from reference TRBV28 and TRBJ2-1): DVKVTQSSRYLVKRTGEKVFLECVQDMDHENMFWYRQDPGLGLRLIYFSYDVKMKEKGDIPEGYSVSREKKERFSLILESASTNQTSMYLCASSPTPRREEQFFGPGTRLTVL.

The rearrangement links TRBV5-6 to TRBJ1-2; 11 bases are a match to TRBD1. The CDR3 is made up of 14 amino acids. V trimming: 4 bases; J trimming: 5 bases; junction bases outside the gene matches: 4. CDR1 and CDR2 (germline): SGHDT, YYEEEE. The DNA of the CDR3 is TGTGCCAGCAGCATAGGACAGGGGGCATATGGCTACACCTTC. It specifies CASSIGQGAYGYTF. Together with reference TRBV5-6 and TRBJ1-2, the CDR3 gives the full variable domain: DAGVTQSPTHLIKTRGQQVTLRCSPKSGHDTVSWYQQALGQGPQFIFQYYEEEERQRGNFPDRFSGHQFPNYSSELNVNALLLGDSALYLCASSIGQGAYGYTFGSGTRLTVV.

V is TRBV11-2 and J is TRBJ1-5; TRBD1 agrees at 10 bases. Germline V gene lookup returns CDR1 SGHAT and CDR2 FQNNGV. The CDR3 loop spans 16 amino acids. The V and J ends lost 1 base and 5 bases, in that order; junction bases with no gene match: 5. The CDR3 bases are TGTGCCAGCAGCTTAGGGGGACAGGGGAAGCATCAGCCCCAGCATTTT. Protein product: CASSLGGQGKHQPQHF.